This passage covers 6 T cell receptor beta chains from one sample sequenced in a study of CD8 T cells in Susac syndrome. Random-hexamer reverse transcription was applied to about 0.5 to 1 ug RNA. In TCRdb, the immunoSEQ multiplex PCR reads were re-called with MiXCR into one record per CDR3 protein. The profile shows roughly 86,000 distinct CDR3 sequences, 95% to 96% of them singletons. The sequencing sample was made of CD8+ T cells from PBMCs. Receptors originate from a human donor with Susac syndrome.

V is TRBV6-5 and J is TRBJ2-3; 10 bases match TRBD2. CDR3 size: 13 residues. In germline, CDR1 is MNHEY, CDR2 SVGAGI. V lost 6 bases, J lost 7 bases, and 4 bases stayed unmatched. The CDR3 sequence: CASRPGLANTQYF. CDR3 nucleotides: TGTGCCAGCAGGCCGGGACTAGCGAATACGCAGTATTTT.

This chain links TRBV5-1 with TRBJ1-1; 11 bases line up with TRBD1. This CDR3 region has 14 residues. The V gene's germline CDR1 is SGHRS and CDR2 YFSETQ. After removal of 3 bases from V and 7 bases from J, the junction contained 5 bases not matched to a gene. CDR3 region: CASSSGQGAVEAFF. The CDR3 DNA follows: TGCGCCAGCAGCTCCGGACAGGGGGCGGTTGAAGCTTTCTTT.

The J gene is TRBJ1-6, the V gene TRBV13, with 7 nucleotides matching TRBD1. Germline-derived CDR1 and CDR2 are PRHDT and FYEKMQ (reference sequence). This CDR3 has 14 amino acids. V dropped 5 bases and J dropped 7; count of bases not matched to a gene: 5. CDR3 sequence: CASSTNRGNSPLHF. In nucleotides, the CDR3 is TGTGCCAGCAGCACCAACAGGGGAAATTCACCCCTCCACTTT.

The CDR3 DNA reads as TGCGCCAGCAGCTCCCGGCTGAACACTGAAGCTTTCTTT. This codes for CASSSRLNTEAFF. The rearrangement uses TRBV5-1 and TRBJ1-1; the D is unclear. CDR1 is SGHRS and CDR2 is YFSETQ in the germline V gene. The CDR3 spans 13 residues. V lost 3 bases and J lost 0, with 6 bases in between. Filled out from reference TRBV5-1 and TRBJ1-1, the complete variable domain reads KAGVTQTPRYLIKTRGQQVTLSCSPISGHRSVSWYQQTPGQGLQFLFEYFSETQRNKGNFPGRFSGRQFSNSRSEMNVSTLELGDSALYLCASSSRLNTEAFFGQGTRLTVV.

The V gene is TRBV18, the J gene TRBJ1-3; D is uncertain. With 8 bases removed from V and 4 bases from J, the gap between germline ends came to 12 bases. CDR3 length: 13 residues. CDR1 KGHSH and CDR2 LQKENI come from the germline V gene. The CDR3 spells CASRGTDGNTIYF. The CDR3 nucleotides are TGTGCCAGCCGAGGAACAGACGGAAACACCATATATTTT. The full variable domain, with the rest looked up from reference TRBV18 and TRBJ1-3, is NAGVMQNPRHLVRRRGQEARLRCSPMKGHSHVYWYRQLPEEGLKFMVYLQKENIIDESGMPKERFSAEFPKEGPSILRIQQVVRGDSAAYFCASRGTDGNTIYFGEGSWLTVV.

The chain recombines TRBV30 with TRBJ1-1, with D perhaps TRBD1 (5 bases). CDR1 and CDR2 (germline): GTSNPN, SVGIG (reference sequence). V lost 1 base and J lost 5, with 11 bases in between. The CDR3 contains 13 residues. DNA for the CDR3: TGTGCCTGGAGTGCCGGGGGTTGGACTGAAGCTTTCTTT. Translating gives CAWSAGGWTEAFF.